This is a list of T cell receptor beta chains from one sample in a study of metastatic and nonmetastatic thyroid tumors. TCRdb reprocessed the PCR reads via MiXCR. The data show more than 10,000 clones, approximately 24% seen once. What was sequenced was tumor tissue. The receptors shown here come from a female donor with papillary thyroid cancer or a benign thyroid nodule (not recorded which). Some clones in this sample may be carry-over from other donors' samples. The CDR3 runs from the conserved cysteine through the conserved F or W. A D gene is named only where the DNA matches it firmly. Part of the rows lack a size; the others show once, few, many or a class for expanded clones.

D,J,size,V,DNA,CDR3
TRBD1,TRBJ2-1,few,TRBV6-2/TRBV6-3,TGTGCCAGCGGCTCTCCAGGGGGCTCCTACAATGAGCAGTTCTTC,CASGSPGGSYNEQFF
NA,TRBJ1-6,few,TRBV12-3/TRBV12-4,TGTGCCAGCAGTTTGGGGGCAGGGAGAATCTATAATTCACCCCTCCACTTT,CASSLGAGRIYNSPLHF
TRBD1,TRBJ1-5,few,TRBV28,TGTGCCAGCAGTGGACACAGGGGGCCACAGCCCCAGCATTTT,CASSGHRGPQPQHF
TRBD1,TRBJ2-7,NA,TRBV6-1,TGTGCCAGCAGTCGCCGGACAGGGTGGACCTACGAGCAGTACTTC,CASSRRTGWTYEQYF
NA,TRBJ2-2,few,TRBV28,TGTGCCAGCAGTTTAAGGGGGTGGGGGAACACCGGGGAGCTGTTTTTT,CASSLRGWGNTGELFF
TRBD1,TRBJ2-7,few,TRBV12-3/TRBV12-4,TGTGCCAGCAGTAGGACAGGGGGGCCCTACGAGCAGTACTTC,CASSRTGGPYEQYF
TRBD2,TRBJ2-1,medium-sized,TRBV9,TGTGCCAGCAGCTCCTCCGCCGGAGCGGGAGGGCCGCGCGACAATGAGCAGTTCTTC,CASSSSAGAGGPRDNEQFF
TRBD1,TRBJ2-5,medium-sized,TRBV28,TGTGCCAGCAGAAGTCCGGGACAGGGGGAGACCCAGTACTTC,CASRSPGQGETQYF
NA,TRBJ2-2,NA,TRBV20-1,TGCAGTGCCATTCCGGACGGTAGGCTGTCCACCGGGGAGCTGTCTTTT,CSAIPDGRLSTGELSF
TRBD1,TRBJ2-3,few,TRBV24-1,TGTGCCACCAGTGCCCCGACAGGGAAAGATACGCAGTATTTT,CATSAPTGKDTQYF
TRBD1,TRBJ1-1,medium-sized,TRBV30,TGTGCCTGGAACAGGGGGCCGGGCACTGAAGCTTTCTTT,CAWNRGPGTEAFF
TRBD2,TRBJ2-3,NA,TRBV11-2,TGTGCCAGCAGCAGAAGGGTCGCTAGCGGGCCAAGCACAGATACGCAGTATTTT,CASSRRVASGPSTDTQYF
NA,TRBJ2-1,many,TRBV4-2,TGTGCCAGCAGGGCAAGAACGGCCGGGGGTTTATACAATGAGCAGTTCTTC,CASRARTAGGLYNEQFF
NA,TRBJ1-1,NA,TRBV28,TGTGCCAGCAGAGAGAGGGGGAGCTCCATAGCTTTCTTT,CASRERGSSIAFF
TRBD2,TRBJ2-3,NA,TRBV6-2/TRBV6-3,TGTGCCAGCAGTTTACTAGCGGGAGGCACAATTGAATCAGATACGCAGTATTTT,CASSLLAGGTIESDTQYF
TRBD1,TRBJ1-2,many,TRBV7-3,TGTGCCAGCAGCTTAACCCCCGGGACAGGGCTTGATGGCTACACCTTC,CASSLTPGTGLDGYTF
TRBD1,TRBJ2-7,NA,TRBV11-3,TGTGCCAGCAGCGGGGACAGGGTACTCTACGAGCAGTACTTC,CASSGDRVLYEQYF
NA,TRBJ2-2,NA,TRBV7-3,TGTGCCAGCAGCTTACGGTCCGGGGAGCTGTTTTTT,CASSLRSGELFF
NA,TRBJ2-3,NA,TRBV2,TGTGCCAGCAAGCGGCAGTGGAGGGGTGATACGCAGTATTTT,CASKRQWRGDTQYF
TRBD1,TRBJ1-6,medium-sized,TRBV11-2,TGTGCCAGCAGCTCACCGGGACAGGGAAGCTCACCCCTCCACTTT,CASSSPGQGSSPLHF
TRBD1,TRBJ2-7,NA,TRBV6-5,TGTGCCAGCAGTTCGCAGGACAGGGCCTACGAGCAGTACTTC,CASSSQDRAYEQYF
TRBD2,TRBJ2-1,few,TRBV11-2,TGTGCCAGCAGCTTAGAATCCCGCGGACTAGCGGGTGAGTTCTTC,CASSLESRGLAGEFF
TRBD1,TRBJ1-2,few,TRBV24-1,TGTGCCACCAATCCGACAGGGGGCATGGGTGGCTACACCTTC,CATNPTGGMGGYTF
NA,TRBJ1-1,NA,TRBV5-1,TGCGCCAGCAGCTTGGCGGCGGGGGAGTACACTGAAGCTTTCTTT,CASSLAAGEYTEAFF
TRBD1,TRBJ2-1,once,TRBV5-1,TGCGCCAGCAGCGGCGTCCAGGGGGCCTCCTACAATGAGCAGTTCTTC,CASSGVQGASYNEQFF
NA,TRBJ2-3,many,TRBV3-1,TGTGCCAGCATGCGCGGAGCTAGCACAGATACGCAGTATTTT,CASMRGASTDTQYF
NA,TRBJ2-5,NA,TRBV27,TGTGCCAGCAGCCCAGCCCCCTTCCAAGAGACCCAGTACTTC,CASSPAPFQETQYF
NA,TRBJ2-3,NA,TRBV9,TGTGCCAGCAACCCAGAGGGAGTCCGCACTAGGGCGCAGTATTTT,CASNPEGVRTRAQYF
NA,TRBJ2-1,medium-sized,TRBV9,TGTGCCAGCAGCGTAGCAACTAGCTCCTCCTACAATGAGCAGTTCTTC,CASSVATSSSYNEQFF
NA,TRBJ2-2,NA,TRBV6-1,TGTGCCAGCAGTCAAACTACCTTCGCCGGGGAGCTGTTTTTT,CASSQTTFAGELFF
TRBD1,TRBJ1-2,medium-sized,TRBV20-1,TGCAGTGCTACGGGGACAGGGGACGGCTATGGCTACACCTTC,CSATGTGDGYGYTF
TRBD2,TRBJ2-1,medium-sized,TRBV20-1,TGCAGTGCTGGAGGGACTAGCCTGTCGAGCTCCTACAATGAGCAGTTCTTC,CSAGGTSLSSSYNEQFF
NA,TRBJ2-2,NA,TRBV6-2/TRBV6-3,TGTGCCTGTAAAGGACGGGAGCTGTTTTTT,CACKGRELFF
NA,TRBJ2-2,few,TRBV6-2/TRBV6-3,TGTGCCAGCAGTTCATTTCAGGGGGGCACCGGGGAGCTGTTTTTT,CASSSFQGGTGELFF
NA,TRBJ2-1,many,TRBV6-2/TRBV6-3,TGTGCCAGCAGTTACTCAGGTACTAACAATGAGCAGTTCTTC,CASSYSGTNNEQFF
TRBD2,TRBJ2-3,NA,TRBV27,TGTGCCAGCGGGGGGGGACTAGCCCCAGATACGCAGTATTTT,CASGGGLAPDTQYF
NA,TRBJ2-1,medium-sized,TRBV11-3,TGTGCCAGCAGCAACCTCATCTCCCCGGGAGCGTACAATGAGCAGTTCTTC,CASSNLISPGAYNEQFF
NA,TRBJ1-2,many,TRBV4-1,TGCGCCAGCAGCCAAGTTTCAGGGATCTATGGCTACACCTTC,CASSQVSGIYGYTF
NA,TRBJ1-2,NA,TRBV20-1,TGCAGTGCTACCGACAGATATGGCTACACCTTC,CSATDRYGYTF
TRBD2,TRBJ2-2,NA,TRBV11-3,TGTGCCAGCAGCTTTGGGGGGGACACCGGGGAGCTGTTTTTT,CASSFGGDTGELFF
NA,TRBJ2-2,NA,TRBV6-4,TGTGCCAGCAGTGACGTCAAGGCCGGGGAGCTGTTTTTT,CASSDVKAGELFF
TRBD2,TRBJ2-7,NA,TRBV7-8,TGTGCCAGCAGCTTAGGCCCCGGGACTAGCGGGTACGAGCAGTACTTC,CASSLGPGTSGYEQYF
TRBD1,TRBJ2-2,NA,TRBV24-1,TGTGCCACCAGTGAACGTGACAGGGGGCACACCGGGGAGCTGTTTTTT,CATSERDRGHTGELFF
NA,TRBJ1-2,few,TRBV6-1,TGTGCCAGCAGAGACAGGCCCTTGGATGGCTACACCTTC,CASRDRPLDGYTF
TRBD1,TRBJ2-3,few,TRBV6-2/TRBV6-3,TGTGCCAGCAGCGGGACAGAAACGGATACGCAGTATTTT,CASSGTETDTQYF